A selection of T cell receptor beta chains follows, all from one sample in a study of T-cell memory formation after mild COVID-19. Each CDR3 protein is one row after TCRdb ran MiXCR on the 5' RACE reads. The sample gives roughly 190,000 distinct CDR3 sequences, under 12% of which show up once; roughly 3% is in the top ten. The specimen sequenced was PBMCs or a T cell subset sorted from them (not recorded which). These receptors were taken from a man between 18 and 29 years old who had mild COVID-19 (a few samples of this study predate the infection). Cell type and time point are not known. Each CDR3 is given with its conserved first and last residue. A D gene is named only where the DNA matches it firmly. Where a row states a size, it is once, few, many or the class of an expanded clone; other rows omit it.

d_call	v_call	clone_size	j_call	cdr3_aa	cdr3_nt
TRBD1	TRBV15	many	TRBJ1-5	CATSRGTGQQPQHF	TGTGCCACCAGCAGAGGGACAGGGCAACAGCCCCAGCATTTT
-	TRBV28	few	TRBJ2-1	CASSRASYNEQFF	TGTGCCAGCTCAAGGGCCTCGTACAATGAGCAGTTCTTC
-	TRBV5-1	-	TRBJ2-5	CASSLGGPGKTQYF	TGCGCCAGCAGCTTGGGGGGGCCTGGCAAGACCCAGTACTTC
-	TRBV20-1	few	TRBJ2-3	CSASFAPSTDTQYF	TGCAGTGCTAGTTTCGCCCCAAGCACAGATACGCAGTATTTT
TRBD1	TRBV25-1	-	TRBJ1-3	CASSEYPGGDGNTIYF	TGTGCCAGCAGTGAATACCCAGGGGGCGACGGAAACACCATATATTTT
-	TRBV30	few	TRBJ2-7	CACHRDGSYEQYF	TGTGCCTGTCACCGGGACGGATCCTACGAGCAGTACTTC
-	TRBV10-3	-	TRBJ2-5	CAISDSTSETQYF	TGTGCCATCAGTGATTCGACCTCTGAGACCCAGTACTTC
-	TRBV5-1	-	TRBJ2-7	CASSTGPDYEQYF	TGCGCCAGCAGCACGGGACCGGACTACGAGCAGTACTTC
-	TRBV4-3	few	TRBJ2-5	CASSQESGGPFWETQYF	TGCGCCAGCAGCCAAGAATCCGGGGGCCCTTTTTGGGAGACCCAGTACTTC
-	TRBV20-1	-	TRBJ1-1	CSARDMGQLNTEAFF	TGCAGTGCTAGAGATATGGGGCAGTTGAACACTGAAGCTTTCTTT
TRBD1	TRBV5-1	-	TRBJ2-1	CASSLGQGWYNEQFF	TGCGCCAGCAGCCTTGGACAGGGGTGGTACAATGAGCAGTTCTTC
-	TRBV15	many	TRBJ2-3	CATSRGGGGVTDTQYF	TGTGCCACCAGCAGAGGAGGAGGGGGGGTCACAGATACGCAGTATTTT
TRBD1	TRBV4-3	few	TRBJ2-7	CASSQQPGQGTVQYF	TGCGCCAGCAGCCAGCAACCGGGACAGGGGACGGTGCAGTACTTC
-	TRBV5-1	-	TRBJ2-3	CASSFLDRPSTDTQYF	TGCGCCAGCAGCTTCCTAGACAGGCCTAGCACAGATACGCAGTATTTT
TRBD1	TRBV7-6	-	TRBJ2-7	CASSLTGTGAYEQYF	TGTGCCAGCAGCTTAACCGGGACAGGGGCCTACGAGCAGTACTTC
-	TRBV28	-	TRBJ1-2	CASSFIRGAYGYTF	TGTGCCAGCAGTTTTATCCGGGGGGCCTATGGCTACACCTTC
-	TRBV12-3/TRBV12-4	-	TRBJ2-5	CASSNQGTQYF	TGTGCCAGCAGTAATCAAGGGACCCAGTACTTC
TRBD1	TRBV7-6	-	TRBJ1-1	CASSLGRDSTEAFF	TGTGCCAGCAGCTTAGGCAGGGACAGTACTGAAGCTTTCTTT
-	TRBV5-1	-	TRBJ1-2	CASSLVGGPQDGYTF	TGCGCCAGCAGCTTGGTGGGGGGGCCCCAGGACGGCTACACCTTC
-	TRBV20-1	-	TRBJ1-1	CSAGSGIEAFF	TGCAGTGCAGGGTCCGGAATTGAAGCTTTCTTT
TRBD2	TRBV2	-	TRBJ2-5	CASSDELAGIETQYF	TGTGCCAGCAGTGATGAACTAGCGGGGATAGAGACCCAGTACTTC